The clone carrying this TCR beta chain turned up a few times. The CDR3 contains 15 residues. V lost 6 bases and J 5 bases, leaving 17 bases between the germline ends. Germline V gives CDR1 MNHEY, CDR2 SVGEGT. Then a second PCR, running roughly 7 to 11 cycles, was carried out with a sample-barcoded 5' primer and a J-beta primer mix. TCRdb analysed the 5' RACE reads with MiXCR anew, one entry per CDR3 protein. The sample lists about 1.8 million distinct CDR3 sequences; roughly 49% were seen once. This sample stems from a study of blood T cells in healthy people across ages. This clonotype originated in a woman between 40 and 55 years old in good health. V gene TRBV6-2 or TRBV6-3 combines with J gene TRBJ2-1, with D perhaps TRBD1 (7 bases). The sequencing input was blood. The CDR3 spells CASSHPAGGHNEQFF. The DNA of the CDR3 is TGTGCCAGCAGCCATCCGGCAGGGGGGCACAATGAGCAGTTCTTC.